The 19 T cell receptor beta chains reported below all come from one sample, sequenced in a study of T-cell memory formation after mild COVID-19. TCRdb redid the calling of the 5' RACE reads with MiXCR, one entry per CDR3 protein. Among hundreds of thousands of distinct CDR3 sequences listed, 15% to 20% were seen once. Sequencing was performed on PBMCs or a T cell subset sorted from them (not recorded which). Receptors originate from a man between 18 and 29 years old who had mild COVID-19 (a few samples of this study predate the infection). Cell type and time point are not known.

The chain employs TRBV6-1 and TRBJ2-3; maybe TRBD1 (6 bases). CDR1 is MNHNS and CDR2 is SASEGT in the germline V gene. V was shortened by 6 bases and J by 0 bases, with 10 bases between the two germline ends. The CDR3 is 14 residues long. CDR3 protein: CASSDRSSTDTQYF. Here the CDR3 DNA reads TGTGCCAGCAGCGACAGGTCTAGCACAGATACGCAGTATTTT.

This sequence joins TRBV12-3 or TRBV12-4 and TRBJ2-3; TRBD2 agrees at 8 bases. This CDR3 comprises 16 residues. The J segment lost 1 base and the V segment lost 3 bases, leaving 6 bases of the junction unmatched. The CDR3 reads CASSFTSGGRTDTQYF. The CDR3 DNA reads TGTGCCAGCAGTTTCACCAGCGGGGGACGCACAGATACGCAGTATTTT.

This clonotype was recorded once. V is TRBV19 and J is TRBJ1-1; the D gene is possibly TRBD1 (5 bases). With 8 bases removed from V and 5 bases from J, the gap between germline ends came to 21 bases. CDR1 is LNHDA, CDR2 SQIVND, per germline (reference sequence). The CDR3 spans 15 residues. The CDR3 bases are TGTGCCAGTCGGGGGGTAGGTCTCTTGGGAACTGAAGCTTTCTTT. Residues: CASRGVGLLGTEAFF.

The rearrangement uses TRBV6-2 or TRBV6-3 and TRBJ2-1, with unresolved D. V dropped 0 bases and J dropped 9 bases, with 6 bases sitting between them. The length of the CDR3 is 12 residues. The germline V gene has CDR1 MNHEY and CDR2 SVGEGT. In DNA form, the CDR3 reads TGTGCCAGCAGTTACTCGATAATTGAGCAGTTCTTC. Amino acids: CASSYSIIEQFF.

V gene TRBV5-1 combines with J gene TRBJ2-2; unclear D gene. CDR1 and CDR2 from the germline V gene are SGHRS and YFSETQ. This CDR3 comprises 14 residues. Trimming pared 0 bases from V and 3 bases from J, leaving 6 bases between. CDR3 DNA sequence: TGCGCCAGCAGCTTGGTCCCAGACACCGGGGAGCTGTTTTTT. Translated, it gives CASSLVPDTGELFF. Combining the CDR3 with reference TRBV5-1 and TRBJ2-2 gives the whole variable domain KAGVTQTPRYLIKTRGQQVTLSCSPISGHRSVSWYQQTPGQGLQFLFEYFSETQRNKGNFPGRFSGRQFSNSRSEMNVSTLELGDSALYLCASSLVPDTGELFFGEGSRLTVL.

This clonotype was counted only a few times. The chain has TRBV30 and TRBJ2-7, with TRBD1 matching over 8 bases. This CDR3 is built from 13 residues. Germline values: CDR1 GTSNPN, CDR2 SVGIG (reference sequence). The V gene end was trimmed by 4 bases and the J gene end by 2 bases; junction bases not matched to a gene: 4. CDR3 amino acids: CAWTGTGAYEQYF. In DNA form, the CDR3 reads TGTGCCTGGACCGGGACAGGAGCCTACGAGCAGTACTTC.

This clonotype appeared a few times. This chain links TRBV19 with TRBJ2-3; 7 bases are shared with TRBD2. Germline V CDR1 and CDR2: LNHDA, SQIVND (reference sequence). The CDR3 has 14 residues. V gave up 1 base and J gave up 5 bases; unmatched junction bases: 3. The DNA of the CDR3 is TGTGCCAGTAGTATAGGACTAGCCAAAGATACGCAGTATTTT. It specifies CASSIGLAKDTQYF.

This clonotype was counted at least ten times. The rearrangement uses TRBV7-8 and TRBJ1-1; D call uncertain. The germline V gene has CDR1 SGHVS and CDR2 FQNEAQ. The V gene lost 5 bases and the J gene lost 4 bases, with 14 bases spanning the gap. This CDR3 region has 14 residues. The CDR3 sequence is CASSPIYRSTEAFF. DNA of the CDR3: TGTGCCAGCAGCCCCATTTACCGAAGCACTGAAGCTTTCTTT.

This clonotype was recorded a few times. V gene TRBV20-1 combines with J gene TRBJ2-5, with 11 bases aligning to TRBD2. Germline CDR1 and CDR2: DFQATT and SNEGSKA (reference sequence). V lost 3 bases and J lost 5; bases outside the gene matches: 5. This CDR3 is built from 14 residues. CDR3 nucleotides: TGCAGTGCTAGTTTAGCGGGGGGGTCGGAGACCCAGTACTTC. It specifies CSASLAGGSETQYF.

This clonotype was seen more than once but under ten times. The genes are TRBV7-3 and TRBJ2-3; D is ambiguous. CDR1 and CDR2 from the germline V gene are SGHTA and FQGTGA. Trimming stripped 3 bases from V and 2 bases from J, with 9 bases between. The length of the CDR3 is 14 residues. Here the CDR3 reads CASSFGRTTDTQYF. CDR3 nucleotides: TGTGCCAGCAGCTTCGGACGAACCACAGATACGCAGTATTTT.

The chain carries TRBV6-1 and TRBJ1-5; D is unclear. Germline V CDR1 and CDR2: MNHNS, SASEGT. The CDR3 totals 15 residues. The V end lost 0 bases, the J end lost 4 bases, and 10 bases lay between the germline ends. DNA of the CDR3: TGTGCCAGCAGTGAAGCTAGTGCGGGGAATCAGCCCCAGCATTTT. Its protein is CASSEASAGNQPQHF.

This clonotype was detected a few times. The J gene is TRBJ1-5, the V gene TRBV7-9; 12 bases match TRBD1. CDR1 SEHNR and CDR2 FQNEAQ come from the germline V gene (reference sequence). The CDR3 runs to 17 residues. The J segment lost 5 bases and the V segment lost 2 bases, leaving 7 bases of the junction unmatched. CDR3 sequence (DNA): TGTGCCAGCAGCTTATATTGGGGACAGGGGGCCCATCAGCCCCAGCATTTT. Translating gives CASSLYWGQGAHQPQHF.

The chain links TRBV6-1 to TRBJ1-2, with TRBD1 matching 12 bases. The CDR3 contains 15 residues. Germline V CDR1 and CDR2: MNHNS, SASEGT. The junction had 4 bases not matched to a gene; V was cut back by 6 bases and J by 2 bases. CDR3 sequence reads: CASRVGTGGNYGYTF. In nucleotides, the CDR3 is TGTGCCAGCAGGGTCGGGACAGGGGGCAACTATGGCTACACCTTC.

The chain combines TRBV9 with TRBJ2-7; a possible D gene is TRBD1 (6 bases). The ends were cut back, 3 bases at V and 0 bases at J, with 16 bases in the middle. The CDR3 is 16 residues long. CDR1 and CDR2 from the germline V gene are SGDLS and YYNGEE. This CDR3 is CASSAHPTGTSYEQYF. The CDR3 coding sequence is TGTGCCAGCAGCGCCCACCCGACAGGAACCTCCTACGAGCAGTACTTC.

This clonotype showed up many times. CDR3 region: CASSFAGQAYEQYV. CDR3 nucleotides: TGTGCCAGCAGTTTTGCCGGCCAGGCCTACGAGCAGTACGTC. V and J are TRBV28 and TRBJ2-7; D is ambiguous. The CDR3 is 14 amino acids. Germline lookup yields CDR1 MDHEN and CDR2 SYDVKM. V was cut by 3 bases and J by 2 bases, with 11 bases left in between.

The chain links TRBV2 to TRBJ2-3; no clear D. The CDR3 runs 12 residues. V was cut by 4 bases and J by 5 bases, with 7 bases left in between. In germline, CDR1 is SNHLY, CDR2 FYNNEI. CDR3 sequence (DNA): TGTGCCAGCAGTGTAATAGAAGATACGCAGTATTTT. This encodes CASSVIEDTQYF.

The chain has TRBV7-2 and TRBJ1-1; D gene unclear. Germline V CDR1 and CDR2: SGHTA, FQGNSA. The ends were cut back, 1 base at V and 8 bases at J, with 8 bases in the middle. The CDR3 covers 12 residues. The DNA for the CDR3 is TGTGCCAGCAGCTTAGAGGTGGTGGAAGCTTTCTTT. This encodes CASSLEVVEAFF.

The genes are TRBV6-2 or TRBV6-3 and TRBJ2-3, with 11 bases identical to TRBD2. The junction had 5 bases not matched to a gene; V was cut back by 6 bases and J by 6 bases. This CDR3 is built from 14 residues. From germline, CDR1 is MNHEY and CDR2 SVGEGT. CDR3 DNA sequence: TGTGCCAGCAGAGTAGCGGGGGGGCCGGATACGCAGTATTTT. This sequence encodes CASRVAGGPDTQYF.

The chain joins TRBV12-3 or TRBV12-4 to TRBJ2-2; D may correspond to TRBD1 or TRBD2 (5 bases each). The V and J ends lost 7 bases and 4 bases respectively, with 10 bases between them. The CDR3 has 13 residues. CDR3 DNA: TGTGCCAGCAACACGAGGGGCACCGGGGAGCTGTTTTTT. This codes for CASNTRGTGELFF.